Reported below is one T cell receptor (beta chain). Its antigen is still unknown. This sample was included in a study of blood T cells in healthy people across ages. Whole-study results and caveats: Observed TCR beta diversity per million T cells went down as age went up. This fall followed a roughly linear course with age.

Combining a sample-barcoded 5' primer with a J-beta primer mix, a second PCR ran for about 7 to 11 cycles. Unique molecular identifiers of 12 random nucleotides labeled each cDNA. MiXCR, applied by TCRdb to the 5' RACE reads, yields one record per CDR3 protein. Of roughly 800,000 distinct CDR3 sequences listed, about 34% are singletons. The CDR3 has 12 residues. From germline, CDR1 is DFQATT and CDR2 SNEGSKA (reference sequence). The germline V and J ends were trimmed by 6 bases and 9 bases, with 15 bases remaining between them. The total RNA that was extracted per sample amounted to at least 5.5 micrograms.

This sequence was found in a man between 18 and 35 years old in good health. Material: blood. This chain connects TRBV20-1 to TRBJ2-4; D might be TRBD1 or TRBD2, each matching 7 bases. The CDR3 coding sequence is TGCAGTGCCCAGGGGGAGGGAGGCATTCAGTACTTC. Protein: CSAQGEGGIQYF.